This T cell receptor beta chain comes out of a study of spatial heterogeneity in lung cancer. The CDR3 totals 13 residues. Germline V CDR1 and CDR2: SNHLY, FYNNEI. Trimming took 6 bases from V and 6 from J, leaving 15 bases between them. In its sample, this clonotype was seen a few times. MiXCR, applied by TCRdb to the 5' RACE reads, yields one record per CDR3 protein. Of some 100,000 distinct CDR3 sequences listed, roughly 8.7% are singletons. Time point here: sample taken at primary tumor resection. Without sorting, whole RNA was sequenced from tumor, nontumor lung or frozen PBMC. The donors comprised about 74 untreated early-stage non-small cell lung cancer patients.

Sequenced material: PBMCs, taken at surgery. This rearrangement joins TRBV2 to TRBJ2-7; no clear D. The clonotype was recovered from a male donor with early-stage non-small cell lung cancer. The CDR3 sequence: CASSEYTGAEQYF. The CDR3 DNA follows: TGTGCCAGCAGCGAATATACTGGTGCCGAGCAGTACTTC. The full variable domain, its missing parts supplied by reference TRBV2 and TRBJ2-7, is EPEVTQTPSHQVTQMGQEVILRCVPISNHLYFYWYRQILGQKVEFLVSFYNNEISEKSEIFDDQFSVERPDGSNFTLKIRSTKLEDSAMYFCASSEYTGAEQYFGPGTRLTVT.